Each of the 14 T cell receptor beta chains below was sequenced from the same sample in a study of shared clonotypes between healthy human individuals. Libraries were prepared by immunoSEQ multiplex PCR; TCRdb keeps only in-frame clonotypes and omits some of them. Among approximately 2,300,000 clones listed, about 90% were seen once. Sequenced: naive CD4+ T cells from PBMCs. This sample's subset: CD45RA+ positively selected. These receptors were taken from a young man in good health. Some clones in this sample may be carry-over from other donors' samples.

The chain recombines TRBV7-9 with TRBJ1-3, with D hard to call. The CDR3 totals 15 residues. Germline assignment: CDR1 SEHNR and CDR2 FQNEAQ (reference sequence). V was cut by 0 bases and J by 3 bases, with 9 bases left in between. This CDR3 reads CASSLAQRHGNTIYF. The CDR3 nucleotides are TGTGCCAGCAGCTTAGCGCAGAGACATGGAAACACCATATATTTT.

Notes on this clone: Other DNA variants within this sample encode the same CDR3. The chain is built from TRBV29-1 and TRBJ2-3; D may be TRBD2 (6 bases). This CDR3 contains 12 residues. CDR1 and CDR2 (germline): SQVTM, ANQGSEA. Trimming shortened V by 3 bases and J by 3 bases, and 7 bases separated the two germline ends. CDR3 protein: CSVDGGTDTQYF. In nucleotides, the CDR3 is TGCAGCGTTGATGGGGGGACAGATACGCAGTATTTT.

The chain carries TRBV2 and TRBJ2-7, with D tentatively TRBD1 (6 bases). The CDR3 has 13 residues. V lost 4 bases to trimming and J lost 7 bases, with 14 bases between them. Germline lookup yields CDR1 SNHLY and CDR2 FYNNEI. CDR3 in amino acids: CASSVLGAGEQYF. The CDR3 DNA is TGTGCCAGCAGTGTTCTGGGGGCGGGTGAGCAGTACTTC. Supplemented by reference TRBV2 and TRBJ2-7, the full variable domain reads EPEVTQTPSHQVTQMGQEVILRCVPISNHLYFYWYRQILGQKVEFLVSFYNNEISEKSEIFDDQFSVERPDGSNFTLKIRSTKLEDSAMYFCASSVLGAGEQYFGPGTRLTVT.

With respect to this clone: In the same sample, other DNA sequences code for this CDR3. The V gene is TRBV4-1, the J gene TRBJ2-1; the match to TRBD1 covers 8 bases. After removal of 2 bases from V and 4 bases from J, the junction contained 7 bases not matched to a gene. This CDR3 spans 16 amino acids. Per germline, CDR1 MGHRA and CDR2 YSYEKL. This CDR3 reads CASSQPGQGRYNEQFF. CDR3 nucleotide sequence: TGCGCCAGCAGCCAACCAGGACAGGGCCGATACAATGAGCAGTTCTTC.

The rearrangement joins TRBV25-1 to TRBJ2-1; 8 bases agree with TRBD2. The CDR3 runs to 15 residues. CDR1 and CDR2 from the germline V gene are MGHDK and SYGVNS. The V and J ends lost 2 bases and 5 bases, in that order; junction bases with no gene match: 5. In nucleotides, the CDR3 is TGTGCCAGCAGTGAAGGGGGACTAGGGGACAATGAGCAGTTCTTC. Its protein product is CASSEGGLGDNEQFF.

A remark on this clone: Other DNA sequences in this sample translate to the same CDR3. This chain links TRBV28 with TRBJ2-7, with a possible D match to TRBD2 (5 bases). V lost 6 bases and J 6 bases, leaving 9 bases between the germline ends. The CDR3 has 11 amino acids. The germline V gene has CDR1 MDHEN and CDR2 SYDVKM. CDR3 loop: CASSPRVEQYF. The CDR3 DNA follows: TGTGCCAGCAGCCCGAGGGTCGAGCAGTACTTC.

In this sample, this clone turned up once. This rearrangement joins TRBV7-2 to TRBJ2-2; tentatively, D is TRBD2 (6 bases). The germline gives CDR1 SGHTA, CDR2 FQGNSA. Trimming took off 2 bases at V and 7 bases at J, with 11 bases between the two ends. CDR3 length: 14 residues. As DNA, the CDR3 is TGTGCCAGCAGCTTATTTAGCGGAAGCGGGGAGCTGTTTTTT. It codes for CASSLFSGSGELFF.

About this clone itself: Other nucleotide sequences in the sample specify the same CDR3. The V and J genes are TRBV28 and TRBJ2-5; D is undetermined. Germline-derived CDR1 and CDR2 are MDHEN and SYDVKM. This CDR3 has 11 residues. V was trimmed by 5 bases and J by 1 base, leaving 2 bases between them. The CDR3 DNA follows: TGTGCCAGCAGTATCCAAGAGACCCAGTACTTC. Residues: CASSIQETQYF. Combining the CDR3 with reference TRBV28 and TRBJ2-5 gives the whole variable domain DVKVTQSSRYLVKRTGEKVFLECVQDMDHENMFWYRQDPGLGLRLIYFSYDVKMKEKGDIPEGYSVSREKKERFSLILESASTNQTSMYLCASSIQETQYFGPGTRLLVL.

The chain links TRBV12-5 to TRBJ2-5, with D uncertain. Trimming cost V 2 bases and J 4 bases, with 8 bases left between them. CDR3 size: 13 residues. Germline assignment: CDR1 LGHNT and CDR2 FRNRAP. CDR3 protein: CASGLRLGETQYF. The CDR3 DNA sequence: TGTGCTAGTGGTTTGAGGCTAGGAGAGACCCAGTACTTC.

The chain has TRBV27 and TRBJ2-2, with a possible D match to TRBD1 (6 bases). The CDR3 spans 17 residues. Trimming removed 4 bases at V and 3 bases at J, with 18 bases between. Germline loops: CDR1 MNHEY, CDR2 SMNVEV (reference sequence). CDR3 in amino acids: CASSWPTGTPDTGELFF. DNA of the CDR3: TGTGCCAGCAGTTGGCCAACCGGGACACCTGACACCGGGGAGCTGTTTTTT.

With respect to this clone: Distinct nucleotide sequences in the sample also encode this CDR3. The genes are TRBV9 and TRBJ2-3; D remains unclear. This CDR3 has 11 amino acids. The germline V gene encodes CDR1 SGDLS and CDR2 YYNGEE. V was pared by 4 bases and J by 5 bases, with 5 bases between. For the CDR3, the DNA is TGTGCCAGCAGCCTAGAAGATACGCAGTATTTT. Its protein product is CASSLEDTQYF.

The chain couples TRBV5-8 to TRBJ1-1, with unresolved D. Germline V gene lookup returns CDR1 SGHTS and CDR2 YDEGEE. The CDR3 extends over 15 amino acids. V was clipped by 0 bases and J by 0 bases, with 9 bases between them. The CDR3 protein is CASSLVGRMNTEAFF. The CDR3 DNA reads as TGTGCCAGCAGCTTGGTCGGCAGGATGAACACTGAAGCTTTCTTT.

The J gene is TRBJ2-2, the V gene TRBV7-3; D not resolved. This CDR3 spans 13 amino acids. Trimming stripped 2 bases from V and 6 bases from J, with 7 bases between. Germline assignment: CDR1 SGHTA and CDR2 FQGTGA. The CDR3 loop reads CASSLLSPGELFF. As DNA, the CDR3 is TGTGCCAGCAGCTTACTGTCGCCCGGGGAGCTGTTTTTT.

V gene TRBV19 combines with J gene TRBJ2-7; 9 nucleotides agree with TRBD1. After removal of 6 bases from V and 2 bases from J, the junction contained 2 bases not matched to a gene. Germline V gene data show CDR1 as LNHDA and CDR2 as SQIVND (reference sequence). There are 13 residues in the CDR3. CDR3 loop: CASRGQGPYEQYF. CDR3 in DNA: TGTGCCAGTAGGGGACAGGGCCCCTACGAGCAGTACTTC. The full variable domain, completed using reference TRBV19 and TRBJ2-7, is DGGITQSPKYLFRKEGQNVTLSCEQNLNHDAMYWYRQDPGQGLRLIYYSQIVNDFQKGDIAEGYSVSREKKESFPLTVTSAQKNPTAFYLCASRGQGPYEQYFGPGTRLTVT.